The 27 T cell receptor beta chains below were found in one sample sequenced in a study of shared clonotypes between healthy human individuals. The protocol was immunoSEQ multiplex PCR, while the TCRdb copy is restricted to in-frame clones and leaves out a portion. The sample lists over a million clones, around three quarters seen once, with around 0.61% in the top ten. The specimen was memory CD4+ T cells from PBMCs. Described subset: CD45RA-negative fraction. Source of these receptors: a man younger than 35 in good health. Some clones in this sample may be carry-over from other donors' samples.

This clone was observed once. The chain is built from TRBV5-1 and TRBJ1-4; tentative D call: TRBD1 (6 bases). The CDR3 has 15 residues. Germline values: CDR1 SGHRS, CDR2 YFSETQ. The germline V and J ends were trimmed by 4 bases and 6 bases, with 16 bases remaining between them. The CDR3 nucleotides read TGCGCCAGCAGCCTAGAGGGGCAGGGGTATGAAAAACTGTTTTTT. It translates to CASSLEGQGYEKLFF.

The chain joins TRBV15 to TRBJ2-7; D not certain. CDR1 and CDR2 (germline): LNHNV, YYDKDF (reference sequence). The V end lost 1 base, the J end lost 3 bases, and 7 bases lay between the germline ends. The CDR3 has 13 amino acids. The chain's CDR3 is CATSRGGNYEQYF. The DNA of the CDR3 is TGTGCCACCAGCAGAGGTGGGAACTACGAGCAGTACTTC.

The chain carries TRBV27 and TRBJ2-1, with 8 bases lining up with TRBD2. The length of the CDR3 is 16 residues. The junction had 11 bases not matched to a gene; V was cut back by 1 base and J by 9 bases. The germline V gene encodes CDR1 MNHEY and CDR2 SMNVEV (reference sequence). CDR3 residues: CASSLYVAGRTGEQFF. The CDR3 bases are TGTGCCAGCAGTTTATATGTAGCGGGGAGAACTGGTGAGCAGTTCTTC.

This rearrangement joins TRBV6-5 to TRBJ2-3, with 8 positions matching TRBD2. Per the germline V gene, CDR1 is MNHEY and CDR2 is SVGAGI. J gave up 8 bases and V 7 bases, and 8 bases lay outside the gene matches. The CDR3 totals 13 residues. CDR3 DNA: TGTGCCAGCAAAGGGACTAGTGATGGTACGCAGTATTTT. Amino acids: CASKGTSDGTQYF.

The rearrangement joins TRBV2 to TRBJ1-2; 9 bases map to TRBD1. J lost 6 bases, V lost 8 bases, and 10 bases had no gene match. This CDR3 spans 14 amino acids. The germline V gene encodes CDR1 SNHLY and CDR2 FYNNEI. The CDR3: CASGGTGRVDGYTF. As DNA, the CDR3 is TGTGCCAGCGGGGGGACAGGGCGCGTAGATGGCTACACCTTC. The full variable domain, in which reference TRBV2 and TRBJ1-2 provide the parts outside the CDR3, is EPEVTQTPSHQVTQMGQEVILRCVPISNHLYFYWYRQILGQKVEFLVSFYNNEISEKSEIFDDQFSVERPDGSNFTLKIRSTKLEDSAMYFCASGGTGRVDGYTFGSGTRLTVV.

The V call is TRBV20-1, the J call TRBJ2-3; D is uncertain. The CDR3 covers 11 residues. Germline CDR1 and CDR2: DFQATT and SNEGSKA (reference sequence). Trimming cost V 8 bases and J 11 bases, with 17 bases left between them. In nucleotides, the CDR3 is TGCAGTTCTTATCGGCAGAGATGGCAGTATTTT. This gives the protein CSSYRQRWQYF.

This clone was seen ten or more times. The rearrangement links TRBV19 to TRBJ1-5, with a possible D match to TRBD1 (6 bases). Deletions cut 10 bases from V and 6 bases from J, with 13 bases between. The V gene's germline CDR1 is LNHDA and CDR2 SQIVND (reference sequence). The CDR3 is 12 amino acids. The DNA for the CDR3 is TGTGCCACCGACCCGGGGGCTCAGCCCCAGCATTTT. Amino acid sequence: CATDPGAQPQHF.

The table lists this clone with many counts. The V call is TRBV28, the J call TRBJ1-2; D unclear. Trimming left V 5 bases short and J 0 bases short, with 16 bases between. This CDR3 region has 16 residues. Germline V CDR1 and CDR2: MDHEN, SYDVKM. The CDR3 DNA sequence: TGTGCCAGCAGTACCCTAATTGGGCCCGCTAACTATGGCTACACCTTC. Its translation is CASSTLIGPANYGYTF.

This sequence joins TRBV7-2 and TRBJ2-7, with D hard to call. This CDR3 is built from 11 residues. Germline V gene lookup returns CDR1 SGHTA and CDR2 FQGNSA. Trimming stripped 3 bases from V and 8 bases from J, with 8 bases between. In nucleotides, the CDR3 is TGTGCCAGCAGCTTGCCGGGCAAGCAGTACTTC. The encoded protein is CASSLPGKQYF.

This clone was detected only a few times. The sample has other DNA sequences that encode this CDR3 too. The genes are TRBV5-1 and TRBJ2-2; no clear D. V lost 5 bases, J lost 5 bases, and 13 bases lay in between. This CDR3 has 14 amino acids. Germline V gene sequence: CDR1 SGHRS, CDR2 YFSETQ. The CDR3 coding sequence is TGCGCCAGCAGTCTTGGCGATGGTACCGGGGAGCTGTTTTTT. It codes for CASSLGDGTGELFF.

V gene TRBV9 combines with J gene TRBJ2-1; D unresolved. V dropped 0 bases and J dropped 0 bases, with 10 bases sitting between them. CDR1 is SGDLS, CDR2 YYNGEE, per germline. The CDR3 contains 16 residues. The CDR3 nucleotides read TGTGCCAGCAGCGTAGCTATCGGAACCTCCTACAATGAGCAGTTCTTC. Translating it yields CASSVAIGTSYNEQFF.

The chain recombines TRBV27 with TRBJ2-7; a possible D gene is TRBD1 (6 bases). The V gene lost 2 bases and the J gene lost 6 bases, with 11 bases spanning the gap. Germline V CDR1 and CDR2: MNHEY, SMNVEV (reference sequence). The CDR3 is 13 residues long. The CDR3 is CASSLIGGPEQYF. In DNA, the CDR3 is TGTGCCAGCAGTTTAATAGGGGGACCCGAGCAGTACTTC.

The chain employs TRBV5-4 and TRBJ2-2; 8 nucleotides line up with TRBD2. The CDR3 runs to 16 residues. CDR1 is SGHNT, CDR2 YYREEE, per germline (reference sequence). V lost 4 bases, J lost 7 bases, and 12 bases stayed unmatched. The DNA of the CDR3 is TGTGCCAGCAGCCCACGAGGCGGGAGGATGGTCGGGGAGCTGTTTTTT. Translation: CASSPRGGRMVGELFF.

The chain joins TRBV5-1 to TRBJ2-2; D not resolved. Germline CDR1 is SGHRS and CDR2 is YFSETQ. V was trimmed by 4 bases and J by 13 bases, leaving 20 bases between them. The CDR3 is 14 amino acids. Here the CDR3 DNA reads TGCGCCAGCAGCCCCCAGGACCCCGCCACGGGGCTGTTTTTT. This translates into CASSPQDPATGLFF. Looking up the rest from reference TRBV5-1 and TRBJ2-2 gives the full variable domain: KAGVTQTPRYLIKTRGQQVTLSCSPISGHRSVSWYQQTPGQGLQFLFEYFSETQRNKGNFPGRFSGRQFSNSRSEMNVSTLELGDSALYLCASSPQDPATGLFFGEGSRLTVL.

The chain links TRBV11-3 to TRBJ1-1; a possible D gene is TRBD1 (6 bases). The CDR3 covers 14 residues. CDR1 SGHNT and CDR2 YENEEA come from the germline V gene. The V end was cut by 5 bases, the J end by 0 bases, with 10 bases between. Here the CDR3 reads CASSPDSLNTEAFF. The CDR3 DNA reads as TGTGCCAGCAGCCCGGACAGCTTGAACACTGAAGCTTTCTTT.

The chain links TRBV11-2 to TRBJ1-2; D unclear. The length of the CDR3 is 13 residues. The V end lost 5 bases, the J end lost 4 bases, and 11 bases lay between the germline ends. The germline V gene has CDR1 SGHAT and CDR2 FQNNGV. CDR3 protein: CASSLDPTYGYTF. CDR3 bases: TGTGCCAGCAGCCTGGACCCGACCTATGGCTACACCTTC.

The V and J genes are TRBV10-2 and TRBJ1-1, with TRBD1 matching over 7 bases. This CDR3 region has 13 residues. Germline CDR1 reads WSHSY; CDR2 reads SAAADI. Trimming took 8 bases from V and 4 from J; bases not matched to a gene: 7. CDR3 nucleotide sequence: TGCGCCAGCGGGGGGACAGTCCGCACTGAAGCTTTCTTT. It codes for CASGGTVRTEAFF.

This sequence joins TRBV28 and TRBJ2-7; 14 bases are shared with TRBD2. The CDR3 sequence is 16 residues long. The V and J ends lost 6 bases and 4 bases, in that order; junction bases with no gene match: 8. Germline CDR1 reads MDHEN; CDR2 reads SYDVKM. CDR3 coding DNA: TGTGCCAGCAGACCAGCCGGGACTAGCGGGAGTTACGAGCAGTACTTC. Translation gives CASRPAGTSGSYEQYF.

Details on this clone: This same CDR3 is encoded by further DNA sequences in the sample. The chain joins TRBV5-1 to TRBJ1-2, with 7 positions matching TRBD1. V gave up 4 bases and J gave up 3 bases; unmatched junction bases: 6. CDR1 and CDR2 (germline): SGHRS, YFSETQ. This CDR3 region has 14 residues. The CDR3 sequence: CASSPTGEDYGYTF. CDR3 bases: TGCGCCAGCAGCCCCACAGGGGAGGACTATGGCTACACCTTC.

The chain has TRBV6-1 and TRBJ1-5; tentatively, D is TRBD1 (6 bases). The V end was cut by 3 bases, the J end by 1 base, with 16 bases between. The germline V gene has CDR1 MNHNS and CDR2 SASEGT. The CDR3 sequence is 17 residues long. CDR3 nucleotide sequence: TGTGCCAGCAGTGAGGGCAGGGGCATTGGGAGCAATCAGCCCCAGCATTTT. Translation: CASSEGRGIGSNQPQHF.

This clone appeared a single time. A much larger clone is a single base away; this may be a read error. The chain is built from TRBV5-4 and TRBJ2-5; a possible D gene is TRBD2 (6 bases). Germline V lookup: CDR1 SGHNT, CDR2 YYREEE (reference sequence). The CDR3 has 13 amino acids. V lost 2 bases, J lost 5 bases, and 10 bases lay in between. The CDR3 coding sequence is TGTGCCAGCAGCTTAAGGGCGGGGGAGACCCAGTACTTC. Translated, it gives CASSLRAGETQYF.

The gene calls are TRBV10-3 and TRBJ2-5, with D tentatively TRBD2 (7 bases). Per germline, CDR1 ENHRY and CDR2 SYGVKD. The CDR3 extends over 13 amino acids. Trimming shortened V by 8 bases and J by 5 bases, and 15 bases separated the two germline ends. As DNA, the CDR3 is TGTGCCATCGGCTACAGGGAGGGTGAGACCCAGTACTTC. It specifies CAIGYREGETQYF.

The V call is TRBV9, the J call TRBJ2-5; TRBD2 aligns across 9 bases. With 1 base clipped from V and 2 bases from J, the junction kept 0 bases outside the gene matches. Per germline, CDR1 SGDLS and CDR2 YYNGEE. This CDR3 has 14 amino acids. This chain's CDR3 is CASSVLAGQETQYF. CDR3 sequence (DNA): TGTGCCAGCAGCGTACTAGCGGGACAAGAGACCCAGTACTTC.

The gene calls are TRBV5-1 and TRBJ1-1; possibly TRBD1 for D (6 bases). This CDR3 region has 21 residues. The V end was cut by 1 base, the J end by 4 bases, with 32 bases between. Germline CDR1 reads SGHRS; CDR2 reads YFSETQ. The CDR3 nucleotides read TGCGCCAGCAGCTTGATTCCAACTAACCAAAAGAGTACGGGACAAGTCACTGAAGCTTTCTTT. This encodes CASSLIPTNQKSTGQVTEAFF.

This chain joins TRBV5-1 and TRBJ2-1; 9 bases are a match to TRBD2. The V and J ends lost 0 bases and 4 bases, in that order; junction bases with no gene match: 5. Looked up from germline, CDR1 is SGHRS and CDR2 is YFSETQ. The CDR3 extends over 16 amino acids. Here the CDR3 DNA reads TGCGCCAGCAGCTTGGCCTTAGCGGGAGTATACAATGAGCAGTTCTTC. Protein product: CASSLALAGVYNEQFF.

In regard to this clone: At the DNA level, this CDR3 is encoded by other sequences in the same sample as well. The J gene is TRBJ1-2, the V gene TRBV29-1; tentatively, D is TRBD1 (5 bases). Germline loops: CDR1 SQVTM, CDR2 ANQGSEA. The CDR3 runs to 16 residues. The V end was cut by 4 bases, the J end by 4 bases, with 22 bases between. CDR3 sequence: CSVGVQAVRLGYGYTF. Written as DNA, the CDR3 is TGCAGCGTTGGGGTACAGGCTGTACGATTGGGCTATGGCTACACCTTC.

The chain employs TRBV5-1 and TRBJ2-1, with D maybe TRBD2 (6 bases). Germline-derived CDR1 and CDR2 are SGHRS and YFSETQ. V was clipped by 0 bases and J by 0 bases, with 10 bases between them. The CDR3 has 16 residues. The CDR3 DNA sequence: TGCGCCAGCAGCTTGGGACTAGTCTCCTCCTACAATGAGCAGTTCTTC. This encodes CASSLGLVSSYNEQFF.